The clone carrying this T cell receptor (beta chain) was seen a handful of times. The target antigen is unknown. This sample is part of a study of T-cell reconstitution after alpha-beta-depleted transplantation in children. It was with unique molecular identifiers that the TCRbeta library was prepared. TCRdb processed the PCR reads anew with MiXCR; each CDR3 protein has one entry. The repertoire has around 420,000 distinct CDR3 sequences, 16% of them found once; the top ten carry under 30%. The study's findings and limits: Reportedly, only several hundred clones from non-depleted graft cells drove alpha-beta T-cell counts at about two months. After transplant, high TCRbeta diversity at day 60 in some patients arose from surviving recipient T cells and thymic progenitors. Newly produced T cells mostly accounted for T-cell counts and diversity one year post-transplant.

V lost 5 bases and J lost 0; bases outside the gene matches: 7. The CDR3 contains 16 residues. Per the germline V gene, CDR1 is SGHVS and CDR2 is FNYEAQ. The chain employs TRBV7-6 and TRBJ2-1, with 7 bases identical to TRBD1. The input for sequencing was PBMCs, mostly from graft donor cells, taken 360 days after TCRalphabeta/CD19-depleted stem cell transplant. This TCR came from a boy under two years old who had a stem cell transplant for Wiskott-Aldrich syndrome, so the T cells may come from the graft donor. CDR3 sequence: CASSGRDSTSYNEQFF. Written as DNA, the CDR3 is TGTGCCAGCAGCGGCCGGGACAGTACCTCCTACAATGAGCAGTTCTTC.